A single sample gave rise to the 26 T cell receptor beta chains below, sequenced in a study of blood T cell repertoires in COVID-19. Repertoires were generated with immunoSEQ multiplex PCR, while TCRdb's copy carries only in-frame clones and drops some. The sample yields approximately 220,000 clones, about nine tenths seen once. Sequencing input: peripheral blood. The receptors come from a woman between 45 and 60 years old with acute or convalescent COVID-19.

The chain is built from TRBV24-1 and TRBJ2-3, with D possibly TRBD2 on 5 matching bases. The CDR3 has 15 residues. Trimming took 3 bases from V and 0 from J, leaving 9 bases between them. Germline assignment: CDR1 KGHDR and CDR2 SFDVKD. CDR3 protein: CATSDTGWSTDTQYF. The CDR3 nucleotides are TGTGCCACCAGTGATACGGGGTGGAGCACAGATACGCAGTATTTT.

The CDR3 nucleotides read TGTGCCAGCAGCTTAGAACCTGCTTCTAGCGGGAGTTTAAAGGACAATGAGCAGTTCTTC. It yields the protein CASSLEPASSGSLKDNEQFF. The chain couples TRBV11-2 to TRBJ2-1, with 10 bases lining up with TRBD2. J lost 5 bases, V lost 0 bases, and 16 bases had no gene match. Germline loops: CDR1 SGHAT, CDR2 FQNNGV. This CDR3 is built from 20 residues.

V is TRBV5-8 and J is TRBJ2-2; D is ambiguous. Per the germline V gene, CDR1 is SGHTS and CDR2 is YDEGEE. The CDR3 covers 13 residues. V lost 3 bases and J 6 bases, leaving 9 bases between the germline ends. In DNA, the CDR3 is TGTGCCAGCAGCTCGTATTTCCCCGGGGAGCTGTTTTTT. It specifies CASSSYFPGELFF. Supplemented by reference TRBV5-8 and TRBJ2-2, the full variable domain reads EAGVTQSPTHLIKTRGQQATLRCSPISGHTSVYWYQQALGLGLQFLLWYDEGEERNRGNFPPRFSGRQFPNYSSELNVNALELEDSALYLCASSSYFPGELFFGEGSRLTVL.

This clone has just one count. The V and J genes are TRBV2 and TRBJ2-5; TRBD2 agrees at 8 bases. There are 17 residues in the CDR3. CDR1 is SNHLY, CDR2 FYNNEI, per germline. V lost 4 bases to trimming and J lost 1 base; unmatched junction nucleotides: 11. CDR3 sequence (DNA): TGTGCCAGCAGTGGAAGAGGTACTAGCGGTTTCCAAGAGACCCAGTACTTC. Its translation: CASSGRGTSGFQETQYF.

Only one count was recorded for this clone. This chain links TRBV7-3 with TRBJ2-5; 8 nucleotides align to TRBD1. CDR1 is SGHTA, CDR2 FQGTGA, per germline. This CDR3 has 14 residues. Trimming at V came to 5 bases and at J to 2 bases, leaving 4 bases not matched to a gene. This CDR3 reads CASSRTGRQETQYF. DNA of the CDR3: TGTGCCAGCAGCCGGACAGGGCGGCAAGAGACCCAGTACTTC.

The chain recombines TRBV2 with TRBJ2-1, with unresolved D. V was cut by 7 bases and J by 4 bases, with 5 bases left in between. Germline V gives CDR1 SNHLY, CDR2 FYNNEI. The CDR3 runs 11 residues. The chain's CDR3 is CASTTYNEQFF. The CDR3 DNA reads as TGTGCCAGCACTACGTACAATGAGCAGTTCTTC. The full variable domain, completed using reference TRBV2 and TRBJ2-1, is EPEVTQTPSHQVTQMGQEVILRCVPISNHLYFYWYRQILGQKVEFLVSFYNNEISEKSEIFDDQFSVERPDGSNFTLKIRSTKLEDSAMYFCASTTYNEQFFGPGTRLTVL.

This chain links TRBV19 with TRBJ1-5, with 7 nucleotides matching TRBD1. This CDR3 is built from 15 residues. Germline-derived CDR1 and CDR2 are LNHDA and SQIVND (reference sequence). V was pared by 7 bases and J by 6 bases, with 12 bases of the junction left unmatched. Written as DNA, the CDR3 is TGTGCCAGTATCCCAGGACAGGTGGGGCGTCAGCCCCAGCATTTT. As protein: CASIPGQVGRQPQHF.

CDR3 sequence: CASSRDSYEQYF. CDR3 DNA sequence: TGTGCCAGCAGCCGGGACAGCTACGAGCAGTACTTC. V is TRBV11-3 and J is TRBJ2-7; 7 bases are shared with TRBD1. Germline V gives CDR1 SGHNT, CDR2 YENEEA. With V trimmed by 5 bases and J by 3 bases, 1 base remained unmatched. The CDR3 is 12 amino acids.

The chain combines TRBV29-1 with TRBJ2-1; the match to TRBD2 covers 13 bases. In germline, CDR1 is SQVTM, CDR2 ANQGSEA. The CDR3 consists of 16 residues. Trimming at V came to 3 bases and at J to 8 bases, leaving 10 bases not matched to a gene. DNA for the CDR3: TGCAGCGTTGAGGGCACTAGCGGGGGGGGTGACGATGAGCAGTTCTTC. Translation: CSVEGTSGGGDDEQFF.

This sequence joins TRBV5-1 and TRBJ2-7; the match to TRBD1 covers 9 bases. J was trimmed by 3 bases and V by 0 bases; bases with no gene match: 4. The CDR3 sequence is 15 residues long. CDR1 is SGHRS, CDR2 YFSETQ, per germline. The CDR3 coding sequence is TGCGCCAGCAGCTTGGGACAGGGGGGATACTACGAGCAGTACTTC. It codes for CASSLGQGGYYEQYF.

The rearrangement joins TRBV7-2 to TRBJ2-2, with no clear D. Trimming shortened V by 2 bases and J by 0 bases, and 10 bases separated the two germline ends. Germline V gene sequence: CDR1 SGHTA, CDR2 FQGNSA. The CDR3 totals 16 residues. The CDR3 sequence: CASSLYGGSNTGELFF. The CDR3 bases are TGTGCCAGCAGCTTATACGGCGGTTCGAACACCGGGGAGCTGTTTTTT.

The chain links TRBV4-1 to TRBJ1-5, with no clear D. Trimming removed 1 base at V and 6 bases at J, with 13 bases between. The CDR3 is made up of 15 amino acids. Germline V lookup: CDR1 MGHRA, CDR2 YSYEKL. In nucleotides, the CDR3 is TGCGCCAGCAGCCAAGCCGGAGGACTGACTCAGCCCCAGCATTTT. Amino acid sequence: CASSQAGGLTQPQHF.

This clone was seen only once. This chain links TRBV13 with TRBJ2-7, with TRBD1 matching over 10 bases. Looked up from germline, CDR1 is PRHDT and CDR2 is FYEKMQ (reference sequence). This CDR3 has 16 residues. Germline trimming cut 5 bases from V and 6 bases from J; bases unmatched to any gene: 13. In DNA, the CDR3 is TGTGCCAGCAGCCCGACCCCGGGACAGGGGAAACCCGAGCAGTACTTC. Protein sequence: CASSPTPGQGKPEQYF.

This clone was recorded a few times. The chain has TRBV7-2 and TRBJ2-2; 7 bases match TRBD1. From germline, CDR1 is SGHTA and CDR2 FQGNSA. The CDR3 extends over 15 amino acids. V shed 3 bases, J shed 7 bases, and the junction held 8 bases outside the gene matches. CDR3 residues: CASSFSTGSVGELFF. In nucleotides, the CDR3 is TGTGCCAGCAGCTTTTCGACAGGGAGTGTCGGGGAGCTGTTTTTT.

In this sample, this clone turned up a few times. The CDR3 DNA sequence: TGCGCCAGCAGCCCGGGACAGAGAAGCTCCTACGAGCAGTACTTC. It translates to CASSPGQRSSYEQYF. The chain recombines TRBV5-1 with TRBJ2-7; TRBD1 matches at 7 bases. The CDR3 spans 15 residues. V lost 4 bases, J lost 0 bases, and 7 bases stayed unmatched. Per the germline V gene, CDR1 is SGHRS and CDR2 is YFSETQ. Filled out from reference TRBV5-1 and TRBJ2-7, the complete variable domain reads KAGVTQTPRYLIKTRGQQVTLSCSPISGHRSVSWYQQTPGQGLQFLFEYFSETQRNKGNFPGRFSGRQFSNSRSEMNVSTLELGDSALYLCASSPGQRSSYEQYFGPGTRLTVT.

For the CDR3, the DNA is TGTGCCAGCTCACTGAGACAGGGGGCCGGAGAAAAACTGTTTTTT. It specifies CASSLRQGAGEKLFF. J is TRBJ1-4 and V is TRBV18; 10 nucleotides agree with TRBD1. Germline-derived CDR1 and CDR2 are KGHSH and LQKENI. V dropped 4 bases and J dropped 8; count of bases not matched to a gene: 7. The CDR3 totals 15 residues.

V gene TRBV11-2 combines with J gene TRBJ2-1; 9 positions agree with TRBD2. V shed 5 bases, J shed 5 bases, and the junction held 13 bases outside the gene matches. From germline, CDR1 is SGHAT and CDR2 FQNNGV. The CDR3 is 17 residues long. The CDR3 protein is CASSLFPLAGRDNEQFF. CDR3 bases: TGTGCCAGCAGCCTCTTTCCGCTAGCGGGACGGGACAATGAGCAGTTCTTC.

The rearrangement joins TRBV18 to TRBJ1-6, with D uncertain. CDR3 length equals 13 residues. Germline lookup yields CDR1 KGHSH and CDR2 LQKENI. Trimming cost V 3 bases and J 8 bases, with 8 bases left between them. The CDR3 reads CASSPFRDSPLHF. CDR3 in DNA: TGTGCCAGCTCACCCTTTAGAGATTCACCCCTCCACTTT. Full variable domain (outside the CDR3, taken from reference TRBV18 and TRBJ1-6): NAGVMQNPRHLVRRRGQEARLRCSPMKGHSHVYWYRQLPEEGLKFMVYLQKENIIDESGMPKERFSAEFPKEGPSILRIQQVVRGDSAAYFCASSPFRDSPLHFGNGTRLTVT.

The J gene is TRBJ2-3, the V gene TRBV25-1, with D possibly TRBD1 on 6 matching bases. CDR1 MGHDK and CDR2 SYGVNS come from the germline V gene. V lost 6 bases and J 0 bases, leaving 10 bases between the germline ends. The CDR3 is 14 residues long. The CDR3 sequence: CASRLGASTDTQYF. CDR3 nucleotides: TGTGCCAGCAGGTTGGGGGCGAGCACAGATACGCAGTATTTT.

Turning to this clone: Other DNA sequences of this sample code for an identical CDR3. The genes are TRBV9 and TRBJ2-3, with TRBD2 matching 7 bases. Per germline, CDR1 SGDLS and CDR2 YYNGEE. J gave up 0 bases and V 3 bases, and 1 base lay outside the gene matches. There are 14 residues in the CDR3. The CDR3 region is CASSGGLSTDTQYF. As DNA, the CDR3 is TGTGCCAGCAGCGGGGGACTAAGCACAGATACGCAGTATTTT.

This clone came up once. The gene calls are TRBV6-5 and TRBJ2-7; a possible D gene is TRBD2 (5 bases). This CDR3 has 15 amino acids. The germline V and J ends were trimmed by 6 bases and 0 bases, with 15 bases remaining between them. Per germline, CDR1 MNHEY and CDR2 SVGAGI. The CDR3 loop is CASSSSQTVSYEQYF. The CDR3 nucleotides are TGTGCCAGCAGCTCTAGCCAAACAGTCTCCTACGAGCAGTACTTC.

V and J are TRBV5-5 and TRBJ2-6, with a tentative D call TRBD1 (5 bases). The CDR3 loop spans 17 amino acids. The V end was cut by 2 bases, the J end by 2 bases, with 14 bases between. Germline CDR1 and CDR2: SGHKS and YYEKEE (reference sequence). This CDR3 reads CASSLGTAGTGANVLTF. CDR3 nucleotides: TGTGCCAGCAGCTTAGGAACTGCAGGGACTGGGGCCAACGTCCTGACTTTC.

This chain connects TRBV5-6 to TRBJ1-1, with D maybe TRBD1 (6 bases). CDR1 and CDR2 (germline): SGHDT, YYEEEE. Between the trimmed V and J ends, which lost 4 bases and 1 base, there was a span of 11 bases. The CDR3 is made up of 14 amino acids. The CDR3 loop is CASSVGTPNTEAFF. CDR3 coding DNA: TGTGCCAGCAGCGTGGGGACACCGAACACTGAAGCTTTCTTT.

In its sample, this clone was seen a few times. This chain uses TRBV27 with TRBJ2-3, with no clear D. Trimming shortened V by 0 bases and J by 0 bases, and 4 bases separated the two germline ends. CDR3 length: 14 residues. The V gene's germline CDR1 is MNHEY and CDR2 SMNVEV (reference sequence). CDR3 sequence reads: CASSLSASTDTQYF. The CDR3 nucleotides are TGTGCCAGCAGTTTATCAGCGAGCACAGATACGCAGTATTTT.

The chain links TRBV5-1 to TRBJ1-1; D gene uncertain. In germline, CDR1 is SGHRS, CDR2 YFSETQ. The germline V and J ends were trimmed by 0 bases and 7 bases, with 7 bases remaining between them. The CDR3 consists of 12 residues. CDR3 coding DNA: TGCGCCAGCAGCTTGGACACCTTTGAAGCTTTCTTT. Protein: CASSLDTFEAFF.

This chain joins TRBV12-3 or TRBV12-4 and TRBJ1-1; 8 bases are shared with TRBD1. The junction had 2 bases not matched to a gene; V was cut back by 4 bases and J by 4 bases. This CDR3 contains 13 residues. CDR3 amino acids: CASSSTGGTEAFF. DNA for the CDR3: TGTGCCAGCAGTTCTACAGGGGGCACTGAAGCTTTCTTT.